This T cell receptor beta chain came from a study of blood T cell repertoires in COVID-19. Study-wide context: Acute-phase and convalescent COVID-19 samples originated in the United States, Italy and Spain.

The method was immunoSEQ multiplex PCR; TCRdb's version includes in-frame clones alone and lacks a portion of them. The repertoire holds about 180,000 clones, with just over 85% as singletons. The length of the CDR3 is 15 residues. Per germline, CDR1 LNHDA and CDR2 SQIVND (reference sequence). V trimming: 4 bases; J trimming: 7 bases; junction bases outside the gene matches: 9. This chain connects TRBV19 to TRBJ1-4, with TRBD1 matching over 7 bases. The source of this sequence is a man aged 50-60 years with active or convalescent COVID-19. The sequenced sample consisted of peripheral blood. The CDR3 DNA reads TGTGCCAGTAGTACCGAACAGGGGCTAGTTGAAAAACTGTTTTTT. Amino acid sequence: CASSTEQGLVEKLFF.